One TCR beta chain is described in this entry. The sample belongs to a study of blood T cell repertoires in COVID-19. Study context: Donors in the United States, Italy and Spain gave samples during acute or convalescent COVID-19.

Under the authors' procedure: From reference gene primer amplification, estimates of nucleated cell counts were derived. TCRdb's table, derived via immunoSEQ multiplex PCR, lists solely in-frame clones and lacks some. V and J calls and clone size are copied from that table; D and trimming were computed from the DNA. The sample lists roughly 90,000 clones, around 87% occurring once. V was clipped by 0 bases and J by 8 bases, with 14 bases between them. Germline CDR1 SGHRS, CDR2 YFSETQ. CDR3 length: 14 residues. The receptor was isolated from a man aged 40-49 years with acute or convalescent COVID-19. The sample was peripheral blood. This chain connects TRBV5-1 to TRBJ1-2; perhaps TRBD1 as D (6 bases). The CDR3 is CASSLEGVLKGYTF. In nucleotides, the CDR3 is TGCGCCAGCAGCTTGGAGGGGGTCCTTAAAGGCTACACCTTC.